Following are 21 T cell receptor beta chains from one sample sequenced in a study of T-cell memory formation after mild COVID-19. MiXCR, run by TCRdb on the 5' RACE reads, gives a single entry per CDR3 protein. Of hundreds of thousands of distinct CDR3 sequences listed, about 18% were seen once; the top ten hold more than 9%. The sample consisted of PBMCs or a T cell subset sorted from them (not recorded which). These receptors originate from an adult woman who had mild COVID-19 (a few samples of this study predate the infection). Cell type and time point are not known.

The rearrangement links TRBV5-1 to TRBJ1-2; 8 bases fit TRBD1. The CDR3 consists of 16 residues. The V gene end was trimmed by 6 bases and the J gene end by 6 bases; junction bases not matched to a gene: 16. Germline V gene lookup returns CDR1 SGHRS and CDR2 YFSETQ. The CDR3 nucleotides read TGCGCCAGCAAACTAGACAGGGGCCCATCAGCTCATGGCTACACCTTC. Amino acids: CASKLDRGPSAHGYTF.

This clonotype was seen more than once but under ten times. The chain couples TRBV6-6 to TRBJ2-1, with 8 bases aligning to TRBD1. This CDR3 is built from 18 residues. The trim removed 4 bases at V and 3 bases at J, leaving 14 bases unmatched. Germline V CDR1 and CDR2: MNHNY, SVGAGI (reference sequence). CDR3 sequence: CASSFSPPTGGIYNEQFF. CDR3 nucleotides: TGTGCCAGCAGTTTTTCGCCACCTACAGGGGGAATCTACAATGAGCAGTTCTTC.

This clonotype occurred a few times. This chain joins TRBV7-9 and TRBJ2-7, with 8 bases aligning to TRBD2. Per germline, CDR1 SEHNR and CDR2 FQNEAQ (reference sequence). With V trimmed by 4 bases and J by 2 bases, 10 bases remained unmatched. The CDR3 is made up of 16 amino acids. The CDR3 DNA reads TGTGCCAGCAGCTCACAAGCGGGAGTGGGACCCTACGAGCAGTACTTC. Amino acid sequence: CASSSQAGVGPYEQYF.

This clonotype was observed a handful of times. The chain is built from TRBV18 and TRBJ2-5; 10 bases align to TRBD1. The J segment lost 5 bases and the V segment lost 2 bases, leaving 5 bases of the junction unmatched. The length of the CDR3 is 15 residues. Per the germline V gene, CDR1 is KGHSH and CDR2 is LQKENI. The CDR3 DNA sequence: TGTGCCAGCTCACCATACGACAGGGGGCTGGAGACCCAGTACTTC. This encodes CASSPYDRGLETQYF. Full variable domain (remainder filled in from reference TRBV18 and TRBJ2-5): NAGVMQNPRHLVRRRGQEARLRCSPMKGHSHVYWYRQLPEEGLKFMVYLQKENIIDESGMPKERFSAEFPKEGPSILRIQQVVRGDSAAYFCASSPYDRGLETQYFGPGTRLLVL.

The chain combines TRBV11-1 with TRBJ2-7; D may be TRBD2 (6 bases). The CDR3 consists of 14 residues. Per the germline V gene, CDR1 is SGHAT and CDR2 is FQDESV (reference sequence). V lost 5 bases, J lost 2 bases, and 13 bases lay in between. CDR3 sequence: CASSLTSKPYEQYF. As DNA, the CDR3 is TGTGCCAGCAGCCTCACTAGCAAACCCTACGAGCAGTACTTC.

This clonotype has more than one count but fewer than ten. This sequence joins TRBV5-1 and TRBJ2-1, with a weak D call TRBD1 (6 bases). Trimming shortened V by 2 bases and J by 5 bases, and 14 bases separated the two germline ends. Germline CDR1 is SGHRS and CDR2 is YFSETQ. CDR3 length: 15 residues. CDR3 DNA sequence: TGCGCCAGCAGCTTTACCAGGGGTGGGAACAATGAGCAGTTCTTC. Translated: CASSFTRGGNNEQFF.

This clonotype was counted a few times. The rearrangement links TRBV15 to TRBJ2-3; D is ambiguous. There are 16 residues in the CDR3. The V gene's germline CDR1 is LNHNV and CDR2 YYDKDF (reference sequence). V lost 4 bases, J lost 0 bases, and 14 bases lay in between. This chain's CDR3 is CATSIKRMSSTDTQYF. CDR3 DNA: TGTGCCACCAGCATAAAGAGGATGAGTAGCACAGATACGCAGTATTTT. Variable domain in full (rest from reference TRBV15 and TRBJ2-3): DAMVIQNPRYQVTQFGKPVTLSCSQTLNHNVMYWYQQKSSQAPKLLFHYYDKDFNNEADTPDNFQSRRPNTSFCFLDIRSPGLGDTAMYLCATSIKRMSSTDTQYFGPGTRLTVL.

This clonotype appeared a few times. The CDR3 is CATSSASYEQYF. CDR3 bases: TGTGCCACCAGCTCCGCTTCCTACGAGCAGTACTTC. J is TRBJ2-7 and V is TRBV24-1; D remains unclear. The CDR3 loop spans 12 amino acids. Per the germline V gene, CDR1 is KGHDR and CDR2 is SFDVKD. V was pared by 7 bases and J by 1 base, with 7 bases between.

The chain carries TRBV18 and TRBJ2-3; D is perhaps TRBD2 (6 bases). Germline CDR1 is KGHSH and CDR2 is LQKENI. Trimming cost V 3 bases and J 0 bases, with 10 bases left between them. The CDR3 extends over 15 amino acids. Here the CDR3 reads CASSPSRGSTDTQYF. The CDR3 coding sequence is TGTGCCAGCTCACCCTCCCGGGGGAGCACAGATACGCAGTATTTT.

This clonotype came up many times. This chain links TRBV12-3 or TRBV12-4 with TRBJ2-7; 10 nucleotides align to TRBD1. Trimming at V came to 1 base and at J to 4 bases, leaving 10 bases not matched to a gene. The length of the CDR3 is 17 residues. CDR3 coding DNA: TGTGCCAGCAGTTTAGTGCTCCCGGGACAGGGGAGGTACGAGCAGTACTTC. Translation gives CASSLVLPGQGRYEQYF.

The CDR3 sequence: CASSLYAGTSKREEYF. The CDR3 coding sequence is TGTGCCAGCAGCTTATACGCCGGGACAAGCAAAAGAGAGGAGTATTTT. The J gene is TRBJ2-3, the V gene TRBV7-9; the D gene is possibly TRBD1 (6 bases). Per germline, CDR1 SEHNR and CDR2 FQNEAQ (reference sequence). V gave up 2 bases and J gave up 13 bases, with 25 bases separating them. This CDR3 comprises 16 residues.

The chain combines TRBV7-8 with TRBJ2-1, with 12 bases fitting TRBD2. J was trimmed by 7 bases and V by 3 bases; bases with no gene match: 13. CDR1 and CDR2 (germline): SGHVS, FQNEAQ. The CDR3 covers 18 residues. CDR3 loop: CASSLRLAGVKRVNEQFF. The CDR3 DNA is TGTGCCAGCAGCTTGCGACTAGCGGGGGTTAAGAGAGTTAATGAGCAGTTCTTC. Based on the CDR3 plus reference TRBV7-8 and TRBJ2-1, the full variable domain is GAGVSQSPRYKVAKRGQDVALRCDPISGHVSLFWYQQALGQGPEFLTYFQNEAQLDKSGLPSDRFFAERPEGSVSTLKIQRTQQEDSAVYLCASSLRLAGVKRVNEQFFGPGTRLTVL.

This clonotype was counted between two and nine times. This chain links TRBV19 with TRBJ1-4, with 7 bases that match TRBD1. Germline V gene lookup returns CDR1 LNHDA and CDR2 SQIVND (reference sequence). V gave up 6 bases and J gave up 8 bases; unmatched junction bases: 9. The CDR3 totals 14 residues. This CDR3 reads CASSLTGQDEKLFF. In DNA form, the CDR3 reads TGTGCCAGTAGCCTGACAGGGCAGGACGAAAAACTGTTTTTT.

V usage is TRBV24-1 and J usage is TRBJ1-6, with D possibly being TRBD1 (5 bases). The germline V and J ends were trimmed by 1 base and 9 bases, with 21 bases remaining between them. The germline gives CDR1 KGHDR, CDR2 SFDVKD. This CDR3 is 18 amino acids long. The CDR3 loop reads CATSDLQSAGMWGSPLHF. As DNA, the CDR3 is TGTGCCACCAGTGATTTACAGTCTGCAGGGATGTGGGGTTCACCCCTCCACTTT.

This clonotype appeared a few times. The chain links TRBV5-5 to TRBJ2-2, with D possibly matching TRBD2 (7 bases). The CDR3 contains 16 residues. Deletions cut 4 bases from V and 6 bases from J, with 19 bases between. Germline V gene sequence: CDR1 SGHKS, CDR2 YYEKEE (reference sequence). The CDR3 sequence is CASSETGMGGPGELFF. Here the CDR3 DNA reads TGTGCCAGCAGCGAGACGGGGATGGGGGGGCCCGGGGAGCTGTTTTTT.

V usage is TRBV7-2 and J usage is TRBJ2-3; D is perhaps TRBD1 (5 bases). This CDR3 has 15 amino acids. The germline V gene encodes CDR1 SGHTA and CDR2 FQGNSA. The germline V and J ends were trimmed by 1 base and 1 base, with 9 bases remaining between them. CDR3 nucleotide sequence: TGTGCCAGCAGCTTAGAAGGGGCCCGCACAGATACGCAGTATTTT. Its translation is CASSLEGARTDTQYF. The full variable domain, completed using reference TRBV7-2 and TRBJ2-3, is GAGVSQSPSNKVTEKGKDVELRCDPISGHTALYWYRQSLGQGLEFLIYFQGNSAPDKSGLPSDRFSAERTGGSVSTLTIQRTQQEDSAVYLCASSLEGARTDTQYFGPGTRLTVL.

The J gene is TRBJ1-4, the V gene TRBV20-1; D is undetermined. V was clipped by 0 bases and J by 10 bases, with 6 bases between them. The CDR3 is 11 residues long. CDR1 and CDR2 from the germline V gene are DFQATT and SNEGSKA (reference sequence). CDR3: CSARDSGKLFF. CDR3 sequence (DNA): TGCAGTGCTAGAGATAGTGGAAAACTGTTTTTT.

This clonotype was counted a few times. The rearrangement links TRBV27 to TRBJ2-5, with unresolved D. Germline V gene data show CDR1 as MNHEY and CDR2 as SMNVEV (reference sequence). Trimming removed 5 bases at V and 3 bases at J, with 16 bases between. This CDR3 contains 15 residues. The CDR3 DNA sequence: TGTGCCAGCAGTCCTACCCCCGTTATAGAAGAGACCCAGTACTTC. Translation: CASSPTPVIEETQYF.

This clonotype appeared a few times. The chain recombines TRBV4-2 with TRBJ2-3, with 7 bases fitting TRBD2. From germline, CDR1 is LGHNA and CDR2 YNFKEQ. The CDR3 covers 18 residues. V shed 0 bases and J 2 bases; nucleotides not matched to a gene: 11. The CDR3 DNA follows: TGTGCCAGCAGCCAAGAATCGAGAACGGGGGGTACCACAGATACGCAGTATTTT. This codes for CASSQESRTGGTTDTQYF.

The V gene is TRBV7-9, the J gene TRBJ2-1; D remains ambiguous. The CDR3 consists of 12 residues. The V end lost 2 bases, the J end lost 8 bases, and 7 bases lay between the germline ends. The germline V gene has CDR1 SEHNR and CDR2 FQNEAQ (reference sequence). The CDR3 DNA reads TGTGCCAGCAGCTTATCCCTCCATGAGCAGTTCTTC. Residues: CASSLSLHEQFF.

This clonotype appeared a few times. The chain carries TRBV6-5 and TRBJ2-5; 14 nucleotides align to TRBD2. The CDR3 extends over 20 amino acids. Germline V gene sequence: CDR1 MNHEY, CDR2 SVGAGI. Trimming removed 0 bases from V and 5 bases from J; junction bases left unmatched: 14. The CDR3 nucleotides are TGTGCCAGCAGTTACTCAGATACCGGGACTAGCGGGGGCCTTGGGGAGACCCAGTACTTC. This translates into CASSYSDTGTSGGLGETQYF.